This T cell receptor (beta chain) is drawn from a study of T-cell memory formation after mild COVID-19. Study as a whole: Across donors, TCR clusters were largely donor specific. The study, taken as a whole, reports: The CD4+ clones that contracted clustered mainly within CM and EM, and the CD8+ clones concentrated in EMRA. Clones shrinking from day 15 to 85 showed even CD4/CD8 mixes; later expanders tilted CD4+.

Constant-segment primers served in 5'RACE that generated TCR alpha and TCR beta cDNA libraries bearing sample barcodes and UMIs. TCRdb fed the 5' RACE reads into MiXCR, producing one record per CDR3 protein. This table has around 320,000 distinct CDR3 sequences, approximately 20% appearing once. In the case of this clonotype: Antigen unknown.

The CDR3 is 17 residues long. V was clipped by 0 bases and J by 6 bases; unmatched bases: 12. CDR1 is MNHEY and CDR2 is SVGEGT in the germline V gene. This sequence joins TRBV6-2 or TRBV6-3 and TRBJ1-2, with 8 bases fitting TRBD1. Material for sequencing was PBMCs or a T cell subset sorted from them (not recorded which). The receptor was derived from a man aged 18 to 30 who had mild COVID-19 (a few samples of this study predate the infection). Cell type and time point are not known. The CDR3 DNA is TGTGCCAGCAGTTACTCGATAACCGGACAGGGACCCCATGGCTACACCTTC. It codes for CASSYSITGQGPHGYTF.